This T cell receptor (beta chain) derives from a study of T cells in narcolepsy. Notes on the study in general: Autoreactive HCRT-specific and TRIB2-specific clonotypes were marked in same-patient CSF-versus-blood CD4+ comparisons.

CDR1 and CDR2 (germline): SEHNR, FQNEAQ (reference sequence). V was trimmed by 7 bases and J by 8 bases, leaving 14 bases between them. This CDR3 has 13 amino acids. Only one count was recorded for this clone. What it binds is not known. TCRdb's table, derived via immunoSEQ multiplex PCR, lists solely in-frame clones and lacks some. The sample includes 25,000 to 35,000 clones, just under 80% seen only once; the top ten take about 1.3%. Input material: CD45RA- memory CD4+ T cells from PBMCs. V and J are TRBV7-9 and TRBJ2-2, with unresolved D. The clonotype comes from a human donor with narcolepsy. The CDR3 DNA reads as TGTGCCAGCACCCAATCGAAAACTGGGGAGCTGTTTTTT. It translates to CASTQSKTGELFF.